The subject of this entry is one T cell receptor beta chain. After removal of 6 bases from V and 1 base from J, the junction contained 6 bases not matched to a gene. This CDR3 spans 15 amino acids. Per the germline V gene, CDR1 is SGHAT and CDR2 is FQDESV (reference sequence). This entry comes from a study of cytomegalovirus exposure and HLA in healthy donors. Study context: There were fewer than 130 million unique TCR beta sequences, drawn from roughly 200 million T cells, in an earlier analysis.

PCR amplification relied on 60 Vbeta primers (plus 13 Jbeta primers). Sequencing was performed with immunoSEQ multiplex PCR; in TCRdb, only in-frame clones are kept and a portion is missing. This sample carries 150,000 or so clones, 75% to 80% of them seen once, and the ten largest clones take 1.5% to 2%. The sequence was collected from a female donor in good health and CMV-seronegative. Specimen: PBMCs. The genes are TRBV11-1 and TRBJ2-3; 8 nucleotides agree with TRBD1. CDR3 sequence reads: CASRRPGQGTDTQYF. Here the CDR3 DNA reads TGTGCCAGCAGACGTCCGGGACAGGGCACAGATACGCAGTATTTT.